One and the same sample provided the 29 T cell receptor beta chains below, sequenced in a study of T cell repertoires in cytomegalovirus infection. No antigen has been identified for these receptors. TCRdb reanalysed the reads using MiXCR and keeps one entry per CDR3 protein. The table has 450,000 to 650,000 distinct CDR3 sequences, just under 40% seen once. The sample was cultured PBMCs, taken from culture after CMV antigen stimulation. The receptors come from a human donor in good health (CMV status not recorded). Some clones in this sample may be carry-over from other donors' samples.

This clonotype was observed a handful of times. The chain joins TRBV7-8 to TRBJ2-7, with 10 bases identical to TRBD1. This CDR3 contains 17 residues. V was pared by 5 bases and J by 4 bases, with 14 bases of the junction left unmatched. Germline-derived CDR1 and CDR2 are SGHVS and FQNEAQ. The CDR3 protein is CASSPLPGTGVIYEQYF. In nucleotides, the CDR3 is TGTGCCAGCAGCCCCCTACCGGGGACAGGGGTAATTTACGAGCAGTACTTC.

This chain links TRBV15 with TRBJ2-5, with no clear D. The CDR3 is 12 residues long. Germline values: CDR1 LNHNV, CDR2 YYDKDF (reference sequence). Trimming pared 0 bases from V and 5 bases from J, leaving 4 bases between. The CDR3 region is CATSRDTETQYF. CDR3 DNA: TGTGCCACCAGCAGAGATACGGAGACCCAGTACTTC.

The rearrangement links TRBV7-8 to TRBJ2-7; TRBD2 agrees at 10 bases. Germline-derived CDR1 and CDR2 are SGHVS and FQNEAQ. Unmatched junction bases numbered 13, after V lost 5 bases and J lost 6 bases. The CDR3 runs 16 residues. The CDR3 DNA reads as TGTGCCAGCAGCCCCCCAATTAGGCTAGCGGGGGCCGAGCAGTACTTC. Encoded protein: CASSPPIRLAGAEQYF.

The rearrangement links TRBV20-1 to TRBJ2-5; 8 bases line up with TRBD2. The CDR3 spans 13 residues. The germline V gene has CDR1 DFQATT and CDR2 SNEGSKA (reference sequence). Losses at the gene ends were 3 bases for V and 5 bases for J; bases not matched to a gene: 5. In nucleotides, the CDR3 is TGCAGTGCTAGCGGGAGGGCCGGGGAGACCCAGTACTTC. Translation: CSASGRAGETQYF.

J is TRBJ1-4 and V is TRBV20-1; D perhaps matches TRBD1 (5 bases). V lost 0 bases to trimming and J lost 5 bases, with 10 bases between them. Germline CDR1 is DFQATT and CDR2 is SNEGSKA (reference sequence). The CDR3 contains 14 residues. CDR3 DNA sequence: TGCAGTGCTAGAGATAGGGGAGGGAATGAAAAACTGTTTTTT. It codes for CSARDRGGNEKLFF.

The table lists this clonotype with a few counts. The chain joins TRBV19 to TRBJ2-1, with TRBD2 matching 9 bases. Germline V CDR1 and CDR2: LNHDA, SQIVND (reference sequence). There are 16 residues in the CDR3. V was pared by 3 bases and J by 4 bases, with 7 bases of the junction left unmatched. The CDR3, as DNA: TGTGCCAGTAGTATCGGGCCTAGCGGGAAATACAATGAGCAGTTCTTC. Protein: CASSIGPSGKYNEQFF. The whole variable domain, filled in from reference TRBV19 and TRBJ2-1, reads DGGITQSPKYLFRKEGQNVTLSCEQNLNHDAMYWYRQDPGQGLRLIYYSQIVNDFQKGDIAEGYSVSREKKESFPLTVTSAQKNPTAFYLCASSIGPSGKYNEQFFGPGTRLTVL.

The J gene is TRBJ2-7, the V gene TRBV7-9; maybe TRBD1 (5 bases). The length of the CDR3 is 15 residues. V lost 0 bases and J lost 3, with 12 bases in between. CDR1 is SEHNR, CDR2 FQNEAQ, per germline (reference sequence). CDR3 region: CASSLANGRDYEQYF. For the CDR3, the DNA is TGTGCCAGCAGCTTAGCGAATGGCAGGGACTACGAGCAGTACTTC.

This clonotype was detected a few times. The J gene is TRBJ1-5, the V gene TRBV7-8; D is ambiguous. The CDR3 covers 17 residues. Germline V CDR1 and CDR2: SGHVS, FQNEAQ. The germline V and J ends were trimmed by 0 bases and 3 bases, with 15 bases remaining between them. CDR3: CASSLALWTGNNQPQHF. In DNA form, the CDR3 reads TGTGCCAGCAGCTTAGCACTTTGGACGGGAAACAATCAGCCCCAGCATTTT. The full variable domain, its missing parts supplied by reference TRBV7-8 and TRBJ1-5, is GAGVSQSPRYKVAKRGQDVALRCDPISGHVSLFWYQQALGQGPEFLTYFQNEAQLDKSGLPSDRFFAERPEGSVSTLKIQRTQQEDSAVYLCASSLALWTGNNQPQHFGDGTRLSIL.

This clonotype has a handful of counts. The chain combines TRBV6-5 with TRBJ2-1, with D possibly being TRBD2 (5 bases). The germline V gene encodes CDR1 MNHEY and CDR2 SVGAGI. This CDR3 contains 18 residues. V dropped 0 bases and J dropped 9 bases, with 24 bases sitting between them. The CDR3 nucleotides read TGTGCCAGCAGTTACTCGAGCTACCGGGGAGACGGGATACGTGAGCAGTTCTTC. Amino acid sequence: CASSYSSYRGDGIREQFF.

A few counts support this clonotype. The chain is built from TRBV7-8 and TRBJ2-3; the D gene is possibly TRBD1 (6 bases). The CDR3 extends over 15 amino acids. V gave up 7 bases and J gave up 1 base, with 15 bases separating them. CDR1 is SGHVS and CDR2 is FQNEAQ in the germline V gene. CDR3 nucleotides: TGTGCCAGCATCCGGTGGGGGCTGGGCACAGATACGCAGTATTTT. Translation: CASIRWGLGTDTQYF.

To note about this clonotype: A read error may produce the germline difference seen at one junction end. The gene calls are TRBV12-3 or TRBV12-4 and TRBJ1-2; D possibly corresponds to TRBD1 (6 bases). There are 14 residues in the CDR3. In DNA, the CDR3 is TGTGCCAGCAGTTCGGGGGCGACAGGCTATGGCTACGCCTTC. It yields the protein CASSSGATGYGYAF.

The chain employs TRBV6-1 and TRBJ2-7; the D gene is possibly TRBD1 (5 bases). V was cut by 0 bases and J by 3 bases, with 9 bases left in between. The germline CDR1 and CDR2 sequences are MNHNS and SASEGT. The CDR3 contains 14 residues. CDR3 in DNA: TGTGCCAGCAGTGAAGCAGGAAGGGGCTACGAGCAGTACTTC. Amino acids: CASSEAGRGYEQYF.

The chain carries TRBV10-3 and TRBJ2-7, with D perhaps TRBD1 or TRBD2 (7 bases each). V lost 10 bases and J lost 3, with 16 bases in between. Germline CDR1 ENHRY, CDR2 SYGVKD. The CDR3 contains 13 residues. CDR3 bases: TGTGCCACCGGGGGAGGGGGCAACTACGAGCAGTACTTC. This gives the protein CATGGGGNYEQYF.

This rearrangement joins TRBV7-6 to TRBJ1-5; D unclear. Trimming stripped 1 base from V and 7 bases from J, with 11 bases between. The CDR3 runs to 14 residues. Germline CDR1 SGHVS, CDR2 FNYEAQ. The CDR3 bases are TGTGCCAGCAGCTTAGGCAGTTCGGGGCAGCCCCAGCATTTT. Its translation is CASSLGSSGQPQHF.

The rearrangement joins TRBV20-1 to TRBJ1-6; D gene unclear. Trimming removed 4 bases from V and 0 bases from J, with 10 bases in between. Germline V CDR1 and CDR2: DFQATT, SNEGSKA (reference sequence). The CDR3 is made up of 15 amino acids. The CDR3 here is CSATLGYSYNSPLHF. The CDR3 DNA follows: TGCAGTGCTACGTTGGGATACTCCTATAATTCACCCCTCCACTTT.

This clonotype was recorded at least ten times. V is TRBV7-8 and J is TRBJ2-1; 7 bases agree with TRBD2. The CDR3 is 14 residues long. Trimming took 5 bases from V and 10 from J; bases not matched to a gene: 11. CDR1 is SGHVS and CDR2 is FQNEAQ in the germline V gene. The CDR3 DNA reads TGTGCCAGCAGCCTCCTCCCGGGGGGAGTAGAGCAGTTCTTC. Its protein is CASSLLPGGVEQFF.

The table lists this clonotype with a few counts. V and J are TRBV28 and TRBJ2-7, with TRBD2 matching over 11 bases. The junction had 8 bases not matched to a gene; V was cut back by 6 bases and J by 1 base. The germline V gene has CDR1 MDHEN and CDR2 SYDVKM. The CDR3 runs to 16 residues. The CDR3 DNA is TGTGCCAGCAGCGCCTCACTAGCGGGGGATTCCTACGAGCAGTACTTC. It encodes CASSASLAGDSYEQYF. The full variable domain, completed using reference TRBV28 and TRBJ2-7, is DVKVTQSSRYLVKRTGEKVFLECVQDMDHENMFWYRQDPGLGLRLIYFSYDVKMKEKGDIPEGYSVSREKKERFSLILESASTNQTSMYLCASSASLAGDSYEQYFGPGTRLTVT.

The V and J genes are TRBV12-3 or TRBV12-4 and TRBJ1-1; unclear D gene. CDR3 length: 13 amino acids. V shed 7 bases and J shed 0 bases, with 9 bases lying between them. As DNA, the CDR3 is TGTGCCAGCACTTTGGGGATGAACACTGAAGCTTTCTTT. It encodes CASTLGMNTEAFF.

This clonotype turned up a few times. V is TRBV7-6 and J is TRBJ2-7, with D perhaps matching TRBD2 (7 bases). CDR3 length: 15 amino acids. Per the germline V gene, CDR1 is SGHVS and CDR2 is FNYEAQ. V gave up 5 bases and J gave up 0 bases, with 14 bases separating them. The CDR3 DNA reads TGTGCCAGCAGCGGCCGGGCGGGGGCCTCCTACGAGCAGTACTTC. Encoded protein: CASSGRAGASYEQYF.

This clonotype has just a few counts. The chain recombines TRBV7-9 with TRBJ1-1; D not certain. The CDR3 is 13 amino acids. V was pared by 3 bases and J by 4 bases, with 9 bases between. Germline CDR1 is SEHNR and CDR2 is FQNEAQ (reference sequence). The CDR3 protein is CASSFLVSTEAFF. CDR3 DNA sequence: TGTGCCAGCAGCTTTCTTGTGAGCACTGAAGCTTTCTTT. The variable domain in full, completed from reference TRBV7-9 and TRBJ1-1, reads DTGVSQNPRHKITKRGQNVTFRCDPISEHNRLYWYRQTLGQGPEFLTYFQNEAQLEKSRLLSDRFSAERPKGSFSTLEIQRTEQGDSAMYLCASSFLVSTEAFFGQGTRLTVV.

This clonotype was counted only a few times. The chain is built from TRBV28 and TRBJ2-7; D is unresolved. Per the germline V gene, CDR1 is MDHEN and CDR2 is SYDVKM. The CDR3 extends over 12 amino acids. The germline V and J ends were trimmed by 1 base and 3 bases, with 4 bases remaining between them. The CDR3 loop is CASSLFRYEQYF. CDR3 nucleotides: TGTGCCAGCAGTTTATTTCGCTACGAGCAGTACTTC.

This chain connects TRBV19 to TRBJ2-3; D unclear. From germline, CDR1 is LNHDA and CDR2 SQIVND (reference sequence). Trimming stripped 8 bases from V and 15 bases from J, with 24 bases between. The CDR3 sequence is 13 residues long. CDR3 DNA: TGTGCCAGTGAAGGGAAGGACGGCCGTGTCGCATATTTT. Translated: CASEGKDGRVAYF.

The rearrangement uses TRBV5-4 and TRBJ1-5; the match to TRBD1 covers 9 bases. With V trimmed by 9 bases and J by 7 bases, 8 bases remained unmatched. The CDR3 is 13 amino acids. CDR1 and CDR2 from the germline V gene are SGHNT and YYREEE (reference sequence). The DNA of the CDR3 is TGTGCCATCTACAGGGGGCAGGGGCAGCCCCAGCATTTT. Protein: CAIYRGQGQPQHF.

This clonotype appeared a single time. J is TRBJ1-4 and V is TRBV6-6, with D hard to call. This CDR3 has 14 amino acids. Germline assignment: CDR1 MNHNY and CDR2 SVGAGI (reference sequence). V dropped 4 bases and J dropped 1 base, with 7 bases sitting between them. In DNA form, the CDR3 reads TGTGCCAGCAGTTGGCAAAAAACTAATGAAAAACTGTTTTTT. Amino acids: CASSWQKTNEKLFF.

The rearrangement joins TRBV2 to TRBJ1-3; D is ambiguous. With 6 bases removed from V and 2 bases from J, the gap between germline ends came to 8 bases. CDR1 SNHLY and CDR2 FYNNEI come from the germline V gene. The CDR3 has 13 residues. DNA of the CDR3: TGTGCCAGCAGGCGGTTGGCTGGAAACACCATATATTTT. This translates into CASRRLAGNTIYF.

CDR3 DNA: TGCAGTGCTAGAGTACCGGACGGGGAGCTGTTTTTT. This sequence encodes CSARVPDGELFF. This rearrangement joins TRBV20-1 to TRBJ2-2; D uncertain. The CDR3 sequence is 12 residues long. V shed 1 base and J shed 7 bases, with 7 bases lying between them. CDR1 is DFQATT and CDR2 is SNEGSKA in the germline V gene (reference sequence).

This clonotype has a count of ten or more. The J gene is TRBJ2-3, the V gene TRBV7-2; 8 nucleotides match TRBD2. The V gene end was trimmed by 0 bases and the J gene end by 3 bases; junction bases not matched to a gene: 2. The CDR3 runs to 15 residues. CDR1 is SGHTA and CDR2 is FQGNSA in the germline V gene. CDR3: CASSLAGTRTDTQYF. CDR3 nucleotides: TGTGCCAGCAGCTTAGCTGGGACTAGGACAGATACGCAGTATTTT.

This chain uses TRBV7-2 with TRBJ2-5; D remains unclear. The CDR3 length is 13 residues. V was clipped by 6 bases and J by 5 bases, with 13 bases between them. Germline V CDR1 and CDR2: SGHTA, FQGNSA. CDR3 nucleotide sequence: TGTGCCAGCAGTTTGCGAGTTCGGGAGACCCAGTACTTC. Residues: CASSLRVRETQYF. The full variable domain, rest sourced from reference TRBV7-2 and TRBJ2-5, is GAGVSQSPSNKVTEKGKDVELRCDPISGHTALYWYRQSLGQGLEFLIYFQGNSAPDKSGLPSDRFSAERTGGSVSTLTIQRTQQEDSAVYLCASSLRVRETQYFGPGTRLLVL.

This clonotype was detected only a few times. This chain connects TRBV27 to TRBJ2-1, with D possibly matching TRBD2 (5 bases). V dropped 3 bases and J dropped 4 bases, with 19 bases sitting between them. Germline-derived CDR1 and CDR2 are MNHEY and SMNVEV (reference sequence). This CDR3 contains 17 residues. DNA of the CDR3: TGTGCCAGCAGTTTTGCCCCGTCGGGAACAAGGTACAATGAGCAGTTCTTC. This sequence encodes CASSFAPSGTRYNEQFF.